These T cell receptor beta chains were read from a single sample in a study of T cells of healthy individuals. TCRdb recomputed calls from the 5' RACE reads with MiXCR, one row per CDR3 protein. The sample includes tens of thousands of distinct CDR3 sequences, 15% to 20% seen only once; the top ten take about 4.4%. The receptors shown here come from a human donor in good health. Each CDR3 is given with its conserved first and last residue. Fields, in order: V gene, clone size, D gene, J gene, CDR3 protein. The D gene is left open where the match is weak. Clone size is stated in some rows and not others, as once, few, many or a class when expanded.

TRBV12-3/TRBV12-4	NA	TRBD1	TRBJ1-2	CASAPRDRTGGVF
TRBV18	NA	TRBD1	TRBJ1-2	CASSYGDRGYYGYTF
TRBV27	many	TRBD2	TRBJ2-7	CASSPRGTSGTYEQYF
TRBV7-3	many	NA	TRBJ2-2	CASSPSPETGELFF
TRBV5-4	NA	NA	TRBJ2-3	CASSLFGSMSDTQYF
TRBV6-5	NA	NA	TRBJ1-1	CASGRTRWTEAFF
TRBV11-1	many	TRBD1	TRBJ2-3	CASSLKSPGAGGRTDTQYF
TRBV6-2/TRBV6-3	NA	TRBD2	TRBJ2-1	CASSPLADDYNEQFF
TRBV10-3	many	TRBD1	TRBJ2-5	CAIRSSRDRQTQYF
TRBV14	NA	NA	TRBJ2-1	CASSQEVGTPNEQFF
TRBV29-1	NA	NA	TRBJ2-2	CSATGPVNTGELFF
TRBV11-2	NA	NA	TRBJ1-2	CASSLVVDNYGYTF